The subject of this entry is one T cell receptor beta chain. Its antigen is currently unknown. This record comes from a study of T cell responses to AZD1222 COVID-19 vaccine. Some clones are missing from TCRdb's copy, which holds only in-frame ones; the method was immunoSEQ multiplex PCR. The sample holds 90,000 or so clones, just over 85% seen once. General study points: White British ancestry dominated among donors, who included more females, and clonal diversity was possibly underestimated.

The clonotype originates from an adult in good health. The source material was peripheral blood, sampled on day 0 of AZD1222 vaccination.

CDR3 protein: CASSPTSGTGELFF. For the CDR3, the DNA is TGTGCCAGCAGTCCAACTTCCGGCACCGGGGAGCTGTTTTTT. V and J are TRBV2 and TRBJ2-2; no firm D call. The V gene lost 5 bases and the J gene lost 4 bases, with 11 bases spanning the gap. The CDR3 contains 14 residues. Germline V gene data show CDR1 as SNHLY and CDR2 as FYNNEI.